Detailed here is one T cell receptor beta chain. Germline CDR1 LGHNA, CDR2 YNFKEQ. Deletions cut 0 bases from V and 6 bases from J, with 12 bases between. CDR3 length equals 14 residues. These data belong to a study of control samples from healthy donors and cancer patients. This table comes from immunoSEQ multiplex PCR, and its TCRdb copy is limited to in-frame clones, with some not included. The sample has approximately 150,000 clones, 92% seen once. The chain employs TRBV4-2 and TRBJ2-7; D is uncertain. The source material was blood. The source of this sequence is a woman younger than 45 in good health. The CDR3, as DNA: TGTGCCAGCAGCCAAGAGTTAATAGGGTTCGAGCAGTACTTC. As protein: CASSQELIGFEQYF.